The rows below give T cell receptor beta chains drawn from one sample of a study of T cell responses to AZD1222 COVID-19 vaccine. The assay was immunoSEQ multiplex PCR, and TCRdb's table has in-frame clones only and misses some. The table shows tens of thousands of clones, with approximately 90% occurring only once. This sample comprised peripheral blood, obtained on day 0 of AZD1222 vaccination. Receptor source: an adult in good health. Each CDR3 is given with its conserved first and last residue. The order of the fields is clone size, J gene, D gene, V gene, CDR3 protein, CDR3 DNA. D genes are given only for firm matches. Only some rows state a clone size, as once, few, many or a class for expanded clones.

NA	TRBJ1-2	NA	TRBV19	CASTPGQGLLGYTF	TGTGCCAGTACTCCCGGTCAGGGGCTGTTGGGCTACACCTTC
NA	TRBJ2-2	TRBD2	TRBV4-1	CASSQDPPGGEGGELFF	TGCGCCAGCAGCCAAGATCCCCCCGGGGGGGAAGGCGGGGAGCTGTTTTTT
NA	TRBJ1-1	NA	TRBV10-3	CAISQIQGNTEAFF	TGTGCCATCAGTCAAATTCAGGGAAACACTGAAGCTTTCTTT
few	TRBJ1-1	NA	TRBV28	CASSLGGPTNTEAFF	TGTGCCAGCAGTTTAGGGGGCCCGACGAACACTGAAGCTTTCTTT
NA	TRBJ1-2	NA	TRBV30	CAWSVQGRGYGYTF	TGTGCCTGGAGTGTACAGGGTCGAGGGTATGGCTACACCTTC
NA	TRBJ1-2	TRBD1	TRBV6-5	CATRWDRGDYGYTF	TGTGCCACGCGATGGGACAGGGGGGACTATGGCTACACCTTC
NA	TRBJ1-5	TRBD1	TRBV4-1	CASSQRGQVSQPQHF	TGCGCCAGCAGCCAACGAGGACAGGTCTCCCAGCCCCAGCATTTT
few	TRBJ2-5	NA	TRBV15	CATSPGAETQYF	TGTGCCACCAGCCCAGGGGCAGAGACCCAGTACTTC
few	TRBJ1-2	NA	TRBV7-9	CASSAQGINYGYTF	TGTGCCAGCAGCGCTCAGGGGATTAACTATGGCTACACCTTC
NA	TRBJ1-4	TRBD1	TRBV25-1	CASSGQGAITNEKLFF	TGTGCCAGCAGTGGACAGGGGGCGATTACTAATGAAAAACTGTTTTTT
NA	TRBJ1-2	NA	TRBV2	CASSESMEGANYGYTF	TGTGCCAGCAGTGAATCCATGGAGGGAGCTAACTATGGCTACACCTTC
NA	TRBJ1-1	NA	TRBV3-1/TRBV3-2	CASSQVGRTPTTEAFF	TGTGCCAGCAGCCAGGTGGGCAGGACACCTACCACTGAAGCTTTCTTT
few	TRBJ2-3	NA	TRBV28	CASSFSGGTDTQYF	TGTGCCAGCAGTTTTTCGGGGGGCACAGATACGCAGTATTTT
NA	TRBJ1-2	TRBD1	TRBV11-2	CASSLDLAGTGVGYTF	TGTGCCAGCAGCTTAGATCTCGCCGGGACAGGGGTCGGCTACACCTTC
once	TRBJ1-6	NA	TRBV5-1	CASSLGGPPRPLHF	TGCGCCAGCAGCTTGGGTGGGCCCCCTCGGCCCCTCCACTTT
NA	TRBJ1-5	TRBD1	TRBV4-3	CASSQDLAGGQPQHF	TGCGCCAGCAGCCAAGATCTGGCAGGGGGTCAGCCCCAGCATTTT
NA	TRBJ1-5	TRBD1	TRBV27	CASSSYRGQFNQPQHF	TGTGCCAGCAGTTCGTACCGGGGACAGTTCAATCAGCCCCAGCATTTT
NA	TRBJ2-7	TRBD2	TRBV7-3	CASSFTAGVEQYF	TGTGCCAGCAGCTTCACAGCGGGGGTTGAGCAGTACTTC
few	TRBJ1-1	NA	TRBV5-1	CASSFAGGDTEAFF	TGCGCCAGCAGCTTCGCAGGTGGGGACACTGAAGCTTTCTTT
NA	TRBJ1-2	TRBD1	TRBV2	CASSGQGKLYGYTF	TGTGCCAGCAGTGGACAGGGCAAGCTCTATGGCTACACCTTC
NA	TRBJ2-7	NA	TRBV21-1	CASSRQGTGGYEQYF	TGTGCCAGCAGCCGACAGGGGACGGGAGGCTACGAGCAGTACTTC
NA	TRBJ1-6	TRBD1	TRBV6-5	CASSSGQEYNSPLHF	TGTGCCAGCAGTTCGGGACAGGAGTATAATTCACCCCTCCACTTT
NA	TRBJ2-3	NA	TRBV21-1	CASSPQEQAGTDTQYF	TGTGCCAGCAGCCCCCAGGAACAGGCCGGCACAGATACGCAGTATTTT
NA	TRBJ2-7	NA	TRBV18	CASSPASPSGTTNYEQYF	TGTGCCAGCTCACCAGCGTCTCCGTCCGGGACGACTAACTACGAGCAGTACTTC
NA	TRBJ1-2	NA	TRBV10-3	CAIKEGTEGYTF	TGTGCCATCAAGGAAGGCACGGAGGGCTACACCTTC
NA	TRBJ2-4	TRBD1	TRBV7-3	CASSFDRGGAKNIQYF	TGTGCCAGCAGCTTCGACAGGGGGGGAGCCAAAAACATTCAGTACTTC
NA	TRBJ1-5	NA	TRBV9	CASSVGSSNQPQHF	TGTGCCAGCAGCGTAGGCAGTAGCAATCAGCCCCAGCATTTT
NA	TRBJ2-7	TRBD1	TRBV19	CAISDRRTYEQYF	TGTGCCATCTCGGACAGGCGAACCTACGAGCAGTACTTC
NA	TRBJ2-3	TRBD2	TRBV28	CASSLAGLAGYTDTQYF	TGTGCCAGCAGTTTGGCGGGACTAGCCGGTTACACAGATACGCAGTATTTT